In this sample, the clone carrying this T cell receptor (beta chain) turned up once. Its antigen is currently unknown. Bulk tissue was left unsorted, and RNA and DNA were co-extracted from 20-30 mg of it. Sampling of each tumor involved five separate regions. The proportion of viable tumor cells exceeded 75% in every tumor sample. This entry belongs to a study of tumor-infiltrating lymphocytes in primary liver carcinoma. The study, taken as a whole, reports: It was in tumors, not blood, that the top-250-clone fraction was significantly higher (p = 0.039).

Constant-region priming of roughly 490 ng total RNA yielded TCR beta cDNA. TCR beta libraries came from three nested multiplex PCR rounds using slightly modified ARM-PCR. For roughly 11 cycles apiece, the opening two PCR rounds ran with TRBV1-TRBV30 forward primers and a C-beta reverse primer. TCRdb processed the multiplex PCR reads anew with MiXCR; each CDR3 protein has one entry. Of under 90,000 distinct CDR3 sequences listed, around 70% were seen once; the top ten hold just under 20%. There are 10 residues in the CDR3. Trimming took off 7 bases at V and 8 bases at J, with 9 bases between the two ends. Germline assignment: CDR1 DFQATT and CDR2 SNEGSKA (reference sequence).

Sequenced sample: liver tumor tissue from sampling region 1. Subset indicated: tumor region T1, superior pole. The chain has TRBV20-1 and TRBJ2-1; D is perhaps TRBD2 (5 bases). The sequence came from a man aged 35-49 years with primary liver carcinoma and hepatitis B virus infection. Written as DNA, the CDR3 is TGCAGTGAGGGAGAGTATGAGCAGTTCTTC. This gives the protein CSEGEYEQFF.